The entry below describes one T cell receptor beta chain. The data belong to a study of blood T cell repertoires in COVID-19. CDR3 length equals 13 residues. J was trimmed by 6 bases and V by 5 bases; bases with no gene match: 4. Germline CDR1 and CDR2: MNHEY and SVGAGI. Profiling relied on immunoSEQ multiplex PCR, and the TCRdb table lists in-frame clones only, not all of them. The top ten hold about 12% of the sample, which has some 120,000 clones, approximately 85% seen once. The sequence was obtained from a human donor in a cohort sampled during active COVID-19. The rearrangement uses TRBV6-5 and TRBJ2-5; 9 bases are a match to TRBD1. Sequenced: peripheral blood. This CDR3 is CASSTGTGKTQYF. CDR3 sequence (DNA): TGTGCCAGCAGTACCGGGACAGGGAAGACCCAGTACTTC.